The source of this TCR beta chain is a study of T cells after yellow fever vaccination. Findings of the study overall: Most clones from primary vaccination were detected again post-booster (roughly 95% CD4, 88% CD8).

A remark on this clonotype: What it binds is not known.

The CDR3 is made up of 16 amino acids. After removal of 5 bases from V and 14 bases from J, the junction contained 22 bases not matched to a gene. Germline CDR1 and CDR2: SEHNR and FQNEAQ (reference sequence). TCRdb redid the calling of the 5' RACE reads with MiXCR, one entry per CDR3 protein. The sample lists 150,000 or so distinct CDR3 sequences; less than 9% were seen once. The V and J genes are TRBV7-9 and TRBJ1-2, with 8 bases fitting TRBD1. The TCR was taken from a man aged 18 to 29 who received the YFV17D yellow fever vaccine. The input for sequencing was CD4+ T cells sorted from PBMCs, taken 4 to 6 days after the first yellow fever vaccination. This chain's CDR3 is CASSPSGVRTGQDRTF. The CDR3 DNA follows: TGTGCCAGCAGCCCCAGCGGGGTCCGGACAGGGCAAGATCGGACCTTC.